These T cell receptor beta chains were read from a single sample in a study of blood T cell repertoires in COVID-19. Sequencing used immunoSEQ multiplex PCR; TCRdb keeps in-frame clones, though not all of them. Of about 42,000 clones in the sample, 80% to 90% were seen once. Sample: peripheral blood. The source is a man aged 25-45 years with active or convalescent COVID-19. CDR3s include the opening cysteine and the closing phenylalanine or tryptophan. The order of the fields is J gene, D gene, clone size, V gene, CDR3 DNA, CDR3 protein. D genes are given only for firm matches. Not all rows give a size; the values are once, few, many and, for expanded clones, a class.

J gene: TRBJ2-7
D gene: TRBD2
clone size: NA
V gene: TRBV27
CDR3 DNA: TGTGCCAGCAGTTTCGCCGGGGGGGCTAGATACGAGCAGTACTTC
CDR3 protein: CASSFAGGARYEQYF

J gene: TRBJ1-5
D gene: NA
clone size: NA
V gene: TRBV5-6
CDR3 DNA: TGTGCCAGCAGCTTGGCGAGACAGACTTATCAGCCCCAGCATTTT
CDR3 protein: CASSLARQTYQPQHF

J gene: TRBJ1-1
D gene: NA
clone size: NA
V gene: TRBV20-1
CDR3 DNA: TGCAGTGCTGAGGGGGACACTGAAGCTTTCTTT
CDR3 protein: CSAEGDTEAFF

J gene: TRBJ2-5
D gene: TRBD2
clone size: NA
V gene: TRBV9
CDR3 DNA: TGTGCCAGCAGCGTAGGGGGTAGCGGGGGGTCCCAAGAGACCCAGTACTTC
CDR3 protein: CASSVGGSGGSQETQYF

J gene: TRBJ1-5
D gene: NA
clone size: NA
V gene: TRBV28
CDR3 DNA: TGTGCCAGCAGTCCGCCGGGCGGGGGGGGCAATCAGCCCCAGCATTTT
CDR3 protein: CASSPPGGGGNQPQHF

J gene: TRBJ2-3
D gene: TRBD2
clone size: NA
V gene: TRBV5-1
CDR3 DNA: TGCGCCAGCAGCTTGGGGCTAGCGGGAGGGCCTGGAGATACGCAGTATTTT
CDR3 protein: CASSLGLAGGPGDTQYF

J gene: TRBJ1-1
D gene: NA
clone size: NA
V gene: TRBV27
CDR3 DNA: TGTGCCAGCAGTTTATTCGGGGAATTCACTGAAGCTTTCTTT
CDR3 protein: CASSLFGEFTEAFF

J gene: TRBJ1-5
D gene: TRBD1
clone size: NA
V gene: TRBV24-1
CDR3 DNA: TGTGCCACCAGCGACCCAAGGGACAGGGCGGATCAGCCCCAGCATTTT
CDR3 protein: CATSDPRDRADQPQHF

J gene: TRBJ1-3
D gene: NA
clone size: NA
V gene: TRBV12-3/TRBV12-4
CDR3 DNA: TGTGCCAGCAGTTTCGCCACCAGAGGCACCATATATTTT
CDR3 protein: CASSFATRGTIYF

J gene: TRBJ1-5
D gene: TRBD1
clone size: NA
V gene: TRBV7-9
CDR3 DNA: TGTGCCAGCAGCTTGGGGACAGGGAGGGAACAGCCCCAGCATTTT
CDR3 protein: CASSLGTGREQPQHF

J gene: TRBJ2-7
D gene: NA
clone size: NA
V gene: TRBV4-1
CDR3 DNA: TGCGCCAGCAGCCAAGAAAGGACACAGAGCTCCTACGAGCAGTACTTC
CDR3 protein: CASSQERTQSSYEQYF

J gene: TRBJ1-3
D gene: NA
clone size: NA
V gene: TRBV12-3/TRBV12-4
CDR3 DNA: TGTGCCAGCAGTCTCGAAGGGGTAAACACCATATATTTT
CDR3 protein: CASSLEGVNTIYF

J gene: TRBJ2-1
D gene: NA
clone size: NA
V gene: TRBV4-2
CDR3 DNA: TGTGCCAGCAGCCGGGGGCGCGGACAAAGCTCCTACAATGAGCAGTTCTTC
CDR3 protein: CASSRGRGQSSYNEQFF

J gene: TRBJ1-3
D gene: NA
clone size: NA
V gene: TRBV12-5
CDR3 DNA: TGTGCTAGTGCCCCCCGGCCACAGAGCTCTGGAAACACCATATATTTT
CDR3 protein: CASAPRPQSSGNTIYF

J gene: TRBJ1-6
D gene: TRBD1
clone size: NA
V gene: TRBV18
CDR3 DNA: TGTGCCAGCTCACCTATTGGGACAGATAATTCACCCCTCCACTTT
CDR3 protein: CASSPIGTDNSPLHF

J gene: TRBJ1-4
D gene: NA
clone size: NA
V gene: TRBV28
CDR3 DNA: TGTGCCAGCACCACCACTAAATGGCCGAATGAAAAACTGTTTTTT
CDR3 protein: CASTTTKWPNEKLFF

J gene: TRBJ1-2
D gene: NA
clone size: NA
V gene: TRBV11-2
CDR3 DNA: TGTGCCAGCAGCCAATTGACAGGCAATGGCTACACCTTC
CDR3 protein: CASSQLTGNGYTF

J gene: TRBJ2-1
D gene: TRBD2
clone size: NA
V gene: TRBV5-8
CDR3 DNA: TGTGCCAGCAGCCCCTGGACTAGCGGGAACTCCTACAATGAGCAGTTCTTC
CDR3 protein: CASSPWTSGNSYNEQFF

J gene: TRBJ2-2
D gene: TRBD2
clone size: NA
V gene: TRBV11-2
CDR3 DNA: TGTGCCAGCAGCTTAGGAAGCGGGAGATTGGCCGGGGAGCTGTTTTTT
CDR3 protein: CASSLGSGRLAGELFF

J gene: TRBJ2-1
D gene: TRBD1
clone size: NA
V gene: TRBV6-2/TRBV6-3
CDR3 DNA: TGTGCCAGCAGTGCCCACTCAGGGGGCGCCGGCAATGAGCAGTTCTTC
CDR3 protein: CASSAHSGGAGNEQFF

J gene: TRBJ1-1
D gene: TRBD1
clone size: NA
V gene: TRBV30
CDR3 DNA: TGTGCCTGGGACAGGGTGGGCACTGAAGCTTTCTTT
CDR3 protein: CAWDRVGTEAFF

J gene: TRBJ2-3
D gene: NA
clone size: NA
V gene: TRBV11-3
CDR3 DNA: TGTGCCAGCAGCCGAAGCGGAAGCCGCACAGATACGCAGTATTTT
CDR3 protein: CASSRSGSRTDTQYF

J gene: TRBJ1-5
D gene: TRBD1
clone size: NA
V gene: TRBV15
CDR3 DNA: TGTGCCACCAGCAGAGGATGGGGACAGGGGGCCAGCAATCAGCCCCAGCATTTT
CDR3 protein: CATSRGWGQGASNQPQHF

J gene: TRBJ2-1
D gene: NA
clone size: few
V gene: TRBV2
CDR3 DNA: TGTGCCAGCAGTGTTCGGTTTTACAATGAGCAGTTCTTC
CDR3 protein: CASSVRFYNEQFF

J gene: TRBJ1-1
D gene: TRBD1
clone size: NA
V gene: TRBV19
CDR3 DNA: TGTGCCAGTAGTATAAGGACAGGGGGCGTCACTGAAGCTTTCTTT
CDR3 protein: CASSIRTGGVTEAFF

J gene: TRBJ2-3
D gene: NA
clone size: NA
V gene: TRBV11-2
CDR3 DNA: TGTGCCAGCAGCGCTACTTCACTCGCGGAGGGAGATACGCAGTATTTT
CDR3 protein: CASSATSLAEGDTQYF

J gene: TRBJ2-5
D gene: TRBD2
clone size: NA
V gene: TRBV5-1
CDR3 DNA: TGCGCCAGCAGCTTGGGCGGGGGCCAAGAGACCCAGTACTTC
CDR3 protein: CASSLGGGQETQYF

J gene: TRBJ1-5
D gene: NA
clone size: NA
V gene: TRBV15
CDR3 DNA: TGTGCCACCCAACTTGGCAGGGGTCAGCCCCAGCATTTT
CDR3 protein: CATQLGRGQPQHF

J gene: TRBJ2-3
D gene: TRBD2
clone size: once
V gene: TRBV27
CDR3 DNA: TGTGCCAGCAGCCCACCGGGACTAGGTTTTGGTACGCAGTATTTT
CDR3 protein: CASSPPGLGFGTQYF

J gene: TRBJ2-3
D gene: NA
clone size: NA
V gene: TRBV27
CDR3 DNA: TGTGCCAGCAGTTCCCCTCCCCGGACTGCAGATACGCAGTATTTT
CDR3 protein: CASSSPPRTADTQYF

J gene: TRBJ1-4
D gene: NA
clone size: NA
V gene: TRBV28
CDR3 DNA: TGTGCCAGCAGTTTAAAGACAGGCCGAGGGGAAAAACTGTTTTTT
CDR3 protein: CASSLKTGRGEKLFF

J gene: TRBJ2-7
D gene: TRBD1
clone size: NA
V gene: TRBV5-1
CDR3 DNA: TGCGCCAGCAGCTTGGAGGGGGCGGTTAGTCTCTACGAGCAGTACTTC
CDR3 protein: CASSLEGAVSLYEQYF

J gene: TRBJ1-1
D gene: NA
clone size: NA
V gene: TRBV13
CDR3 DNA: TGTGCCAGCAGCTTAGGCCCGCAGGTGGGCACTGAAGCTTTCTTT
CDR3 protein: CASSLGPQVGTEAFF

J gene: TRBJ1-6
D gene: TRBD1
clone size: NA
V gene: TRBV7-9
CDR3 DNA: TGTGCCAGCAGCTTAGGACAGGGTATCTCACCCCTCCACTTT
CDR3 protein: CASSLGQGISPLHF

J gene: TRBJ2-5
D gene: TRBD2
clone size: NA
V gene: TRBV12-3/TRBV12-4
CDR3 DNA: TGTGCCAGCAGTTGGACTAGCGAGGAGACCCAGTACTTC
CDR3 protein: CASSWTSEETQYF